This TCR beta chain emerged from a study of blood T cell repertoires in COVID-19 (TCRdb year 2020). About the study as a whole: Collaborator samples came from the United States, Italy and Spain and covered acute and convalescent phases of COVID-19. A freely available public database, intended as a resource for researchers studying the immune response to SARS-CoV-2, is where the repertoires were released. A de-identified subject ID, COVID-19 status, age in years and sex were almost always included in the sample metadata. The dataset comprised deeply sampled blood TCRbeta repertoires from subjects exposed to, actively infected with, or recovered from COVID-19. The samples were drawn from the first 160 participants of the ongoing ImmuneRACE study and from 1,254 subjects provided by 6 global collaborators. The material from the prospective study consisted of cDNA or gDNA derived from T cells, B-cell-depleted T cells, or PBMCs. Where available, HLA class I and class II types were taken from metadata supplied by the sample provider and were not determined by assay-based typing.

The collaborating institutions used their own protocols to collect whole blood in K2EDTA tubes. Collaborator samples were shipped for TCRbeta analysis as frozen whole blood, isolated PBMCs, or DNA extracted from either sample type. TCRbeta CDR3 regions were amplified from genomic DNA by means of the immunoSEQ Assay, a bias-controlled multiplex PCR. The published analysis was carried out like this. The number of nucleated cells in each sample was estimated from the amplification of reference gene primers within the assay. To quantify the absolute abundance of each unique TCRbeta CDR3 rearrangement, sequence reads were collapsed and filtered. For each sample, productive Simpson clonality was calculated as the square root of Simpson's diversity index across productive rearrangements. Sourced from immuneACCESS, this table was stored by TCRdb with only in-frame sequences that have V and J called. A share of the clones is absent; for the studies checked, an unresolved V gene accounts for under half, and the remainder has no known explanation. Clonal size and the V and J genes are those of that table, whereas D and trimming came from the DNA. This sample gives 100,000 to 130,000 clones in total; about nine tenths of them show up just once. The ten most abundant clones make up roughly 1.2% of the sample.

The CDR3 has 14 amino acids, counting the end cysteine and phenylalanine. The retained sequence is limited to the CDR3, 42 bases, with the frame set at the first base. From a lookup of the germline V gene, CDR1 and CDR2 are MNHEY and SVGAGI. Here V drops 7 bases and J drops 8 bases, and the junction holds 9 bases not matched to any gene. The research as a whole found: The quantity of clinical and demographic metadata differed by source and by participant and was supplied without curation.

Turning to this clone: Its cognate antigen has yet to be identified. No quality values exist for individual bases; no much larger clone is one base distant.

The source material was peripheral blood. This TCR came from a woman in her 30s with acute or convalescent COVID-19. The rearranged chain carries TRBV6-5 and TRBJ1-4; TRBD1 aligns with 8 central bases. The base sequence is TGTGCCAGCAAAGTGGACAGGGCGAGCGAAAAACTGTTTTTT. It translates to CASKVDRASEKLFF.